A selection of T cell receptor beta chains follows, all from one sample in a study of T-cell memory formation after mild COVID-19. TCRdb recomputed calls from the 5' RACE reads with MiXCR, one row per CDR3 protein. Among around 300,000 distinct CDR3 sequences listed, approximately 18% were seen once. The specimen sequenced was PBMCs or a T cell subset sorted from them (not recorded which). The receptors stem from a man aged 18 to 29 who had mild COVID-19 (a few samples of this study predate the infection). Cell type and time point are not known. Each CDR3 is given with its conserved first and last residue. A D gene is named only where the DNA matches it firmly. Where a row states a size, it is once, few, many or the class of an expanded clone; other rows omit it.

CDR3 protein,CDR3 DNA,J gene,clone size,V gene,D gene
CAISESTNTDTQYF,TGTGCCATCAGTGAGTCGACTAACACAGATACGCAGTATTTT,TRBJ2-3,.,TRBV10-3,.
CSAAGGVTEAFF,TGCAGCGCGGCTGGTGGGGTCACTGAAGCTTTCTTT,TRBJ1-1,few,TRBV29-1,.
CASSQTAGNSYEQYF,TGTGCCAGCAGCCAAACGGCGGGAAACTCCTACGAGCAGTACTTC,TRBJ2-7,.,TRBV4-2,.
CASSQDSKTTNEKLFF,TGCGCCAGCAGCCAAGATAGTAAGACGACTAATGAAAAACTGTTTTTT,TRBJ1-4,few,TRBV4-3,.
CASSSQGGDQETQYF,TGCGCCAGCAGCTCCCAGGGGGGGGACCAAGAGACCCAGTACTTC,TRBJ2-5,few,TRBV4-3,.
CASNPGGRTDTQYF,TGTGCCAGCAACCCAGGGGGCCGCACAGATACGCAGTATTTT,TRBJ2-3,few,TRBV28,TRBD1
CASSPGDGNEQFF,TGCGCCAGCAGCCCCGGGGACGGGAATGAGCAGTTCTTC,TRBJ2-1,few,TRBV5-1,.
CASSSTSGGIDYEQYF,TGTGCCAGCAGCTCGACTAGCGGGGGGATAGACTACGAGCAGTACTTC,TRBJ2-7,few,TRBV11-2,TRBD2
CASSLTVGYGYTF,TGTGCCAGCAGTTTGACGGTGGGGTATGGCTACACCTTC,TRBJ1-2,.,TRBV12-3/TRBV12-4,.
CATSLGLNTEAFF,TGTGCCACCTCGTTGGGCTTGAACACTGAAGCTTTCTTT,TRBJ1-1,.,TRBV28,.
CASSYSMLSTGANVLTF,TGTGCCAGCAGTTACTCGATGCTCTCTACTGGGGCCAACGTCCTGACTTTC,TRBJ2-6,few,TRBV6-6,.
CASSLETGGIWLGANVLTF,TGTGCCAGCAGCTTAGAGACAGGGGGAATTTGGCTAGGGGCCAACGTCCTGACTTTC,TRBJ2-6,many,TRBV7-8,TRBD1
CASSQGRQGASKNIQYF,TGTGCCAGCAGCCAAGGGCGGCAGGGAGCCTCCAAAAACATTCAGTACTTC,TRBJ2-4,.,TRBV14,.
CASSSRGTVTEQFF,TGTGCCAGCAGTTCCCGCGGGACAGTAACTGAGCAGTTCTTC,TRBJ2-1,.,TRBV27,.
CASTSDLAGTEAFF,TGCGCCAGCACCTCAGACTTAGCTGGAACTGAAGCTTTCTTT,TRBJ1-1,few,TRBV5-1,.
CASSYSGGPQPQHF,TGTGCCAGCAGTTACTCAGGGGGGCCGCAGCCCCAGCATTTT,TRBJ1-5,few,TRBV6-2/TRBV6-3,.
CASSVAHGTGNTEAFF,TGTGCCAGCAGCGTAGCCCACGGGACAGGGAATACTGAAGCTTTCTTT,TRBJ1-1,.,TRBV9,TRBD1
CASSMGPLYEQYF,TGTGCCAGCAGTATGGGGCCCCTTTACGAGCAGTACTTC,TRBJ2-7,.,TRBV25-1,.
CATSANTWLNTEAFF,TGTGCCACCAGTGCTAATACATGGTTGAACACTGAAGCTTTCTTT,TRBJ1-1,few,TRBV24-1,.
CSASGLSTDTQYF,TGCAGTGCTAGTGGGCTCAGCACAGATACGCAGTATTTT,TRBJ2-3,.,TRBV20-1,.
CATSSTGPPSEAFF,TGTGCCACCAGCAGTACAGGCCCTCCGTCTGAAGCTTTCTTT,TRBJ1-1,.,TRBV15,.
CASSSEGFYNSPLHF,TGTGCCAGCAGTTCGGAAGGATTCTATAATTCACCCCTCCACTTT,TRBJ1-6,.,TRBV6-2/TRBV6-3,.
CASSHGTSSTIYF,TGTGCCAGCAGCCATGGGACTTCCAGCACCATATATTTT,TRBJ1-3,.,TRBV11-3,.
CASSEGGREQFF,TGTGCCAGTAGCGAGGGGGGAAGGGAGCAGTTCTTC,TRBJ2-1,.,TRBV19,.
CSVGGIGGQPQHF,TGCAGCGTTGGTGGGATTGGGGGTCAGCCCCAGCATTTT,TRBJ1-5,few,TRBV29-1,.
CATSRGEEPKNIQYF,TGTGCCACCAGCAGGGGAGAGGAGCCCAAAAACATTCAGTACTTC,TRBJ2-4,many,TRBV15,.
CASSPGRTEAFF,TGTGCCAGCAGTCCCGGACGCACTGAAGCTTTCTTT,TRBJ1-1,.,TRBV6-6,.
CASSQVTRAGGRGEQYF,TGCGCCAGCAGCCAAGTCACTCGGGCAGGGGGTCGAGGCGAGCAGTACTTC,TRBJ2-7,many,TRBV4-3,TRBD1
CASTSERGEAETQYF,TGTGCCAGCACCTCGGAACGGGGGGAGGCAGAGACCCAGTACTTC,TRBJ2-5,few,TRBV2,TRBD2
CASSQGEASGNTIYF,TGCGCCAGCAGCCAAGGGGAGGCCTCTGGAAACACCATATATTTT,TRBJ1-3,.,TRBV4-3,.
CASSQGVAGRGEKLFF,TGCGCCAGCAGCCAAGGTGTGGCAGGGCGGGGTGAAAAACTGTTTTTT,TRBJ1-4,.,TRBV4-1,.
CATSQKLGQAKSKHF,TGTGCCACCAGCCAGAAACTCGGACAGGCCAAGTCCAAGCATTTT,TRBJ1-5,.,TRBV15,TRBD1
CASRLDRWTTEAFF,TGTGCCAGTAGACTGGACAGGTGGACCACTGAAGCTTTCTTT,TRBJ1-1,.,TRBV19,TRBD1
CASSLSNSGNTIYF,TGTGCCAGCAGCCTTTCCAACTCTGGAAACACCATATATTTT,TRBJ1-3,once,TRBV12-3/TRBV12-4,.
CATSDSTGVGDTQYF,TGTGCCACCAGTGACTCAACAGGGGTTGGAGATACGCAGTATTTT,TRBJ2-3,.,TRBV24-1,TRBD1
CASSERTGLAVLDTQYF,TGCGCCAGCAGCGAAAGGACCGGACTAGCCGTCCTAGATACGCAGTATTTT,TRBJ2-3,few,TRBV4-3,TRBD2
CASSLTVLANYGYTF,TGTGCCAGCAGTTTGACCGTCCTAGCTAACTATGGCTACACCTTC,TRBJ1-2,.,TRBV27,.
CSGFRGLHSEQFF,TGCAGCGGCTTTAGGGGTCTGCATAGTGAGCAGTTCTTC,TRBJ2-1,.,TRBV29-1,.
CAIQVNTEAFF,TGTGCCATTCAGGTGAACACTGAAGCTTTCTTT,TRBJ1-1,few,TRBV10-3,.
CASSLGTGGWRAYEQYF,TGTGCCAGCAGCCTCGGGACAGGGGGTTGGCGGGCCTACGAGCAGTACTTC,TRBJ2-7,.,TRBV27,TRBD1
CASSPGVGGDTQYF,TGTGCCAGCAGCCCAGGGGTAGGAGGAGATACGCAGTATTTT,TRBJ2-3,.,TRBV7-9,.
CASSFPGLAGGPYETQYF,TGTGCCAGCAGTTTTCCCGGACTAGCGGGGGGGCCGTATGAGACCCAGTACTTC,TRBJ2-5,.,TRBV12-3/TRBV12-4,TRBD2
CASSSGTAFNEQFF,TGTGCCAGCAGTTCTGGGACAGCCTTCAATGAGCAGTTCTTC,TRBJ2-1,.,TRBV27,TRBD1
CASRRRYGYEQYF,TGTGCCAGCAGACGGCGATACGGCTACGAGCAGTACTTC,TRBJ2-7,few,TRBV14,.
CASSLSLMGDGSYNEQFF,TGTGCCAGCAGCCTTTCCCTCATGGGGGACGGCTCCTACAATGAGCAGTTCTTC,TRBJ2-1,.,TRBV5-6,.
CASSPPGTGFSDTQYF,TGTGCCAGCAGCCCGCCGGGGACAGGGTTTTCAGATACGCAGTATTTT,TRBJ2-3,.,TRBV5-4,TRBD1
CSSSQGFGNSPLHF,TGCAGTTCGTCACAGGGTTTTGGTAATTCACCCCTCCACTTT,TRBJ1-6,.,TRBV20-1,.
CASSESWETQYF,TGTGCCAGCAGTGAATCTTGGGAGACCCAGTACTTC,TRBJ2-5,.,TRBV2,.
CASSVEGQLWGGQFF,TGTGCCAGCAGCGTAGAAGGGCAGTTGTGGGGAGGCCAGTTCTTC,TRBJ2-1,few,TRBV9,.
CASSPLEEQFF,TGTGCCAGCAGCCCTCTAGAGGAGCAGTTCTTC,TRBJ2-1,few,TRBV5-8,.
CASSRGQPPEKLFF,TGTGCCAGCAGCCGGGGACAGCCGCCTGAAAAACTGTTTTTT,TRBJ1-4,few,TRBV5-5,TRBD1
CASSFTMSDTQYF,TGTGCCAGCAGTTTTACGATGTCAGATACGCAGTATTTT,TRBJ2-3,.,TRBV6-5,.
CSAPSGYYSNQPQHF,TGCAGTGCCCCCTCTGGGTATTATAGCAATCAGCCCCAGCATTTT,TRBJ1-5,many,TRBV20-1,.
CASTWTASSGANVLTF,TGTGCCAGCACCTGGACGGCTAGCTCTGGGGCCAACGTCCTGACTTTC,TRBJ2-6,few,TRBV12-3/TRBV12-4,.